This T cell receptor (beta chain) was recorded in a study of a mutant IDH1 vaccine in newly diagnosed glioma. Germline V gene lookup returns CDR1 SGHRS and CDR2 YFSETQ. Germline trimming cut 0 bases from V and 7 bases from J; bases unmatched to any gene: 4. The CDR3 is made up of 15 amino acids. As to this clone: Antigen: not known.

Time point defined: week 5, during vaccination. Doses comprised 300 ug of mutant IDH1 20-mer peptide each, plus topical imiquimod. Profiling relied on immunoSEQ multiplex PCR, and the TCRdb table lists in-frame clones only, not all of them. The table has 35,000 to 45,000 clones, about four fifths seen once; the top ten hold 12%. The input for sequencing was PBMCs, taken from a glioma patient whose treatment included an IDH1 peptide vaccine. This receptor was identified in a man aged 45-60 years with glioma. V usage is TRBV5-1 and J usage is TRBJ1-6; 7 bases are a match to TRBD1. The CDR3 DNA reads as TGCGCCAGCAGCTTGGGTTCAGGGGGAAATTCACCCCTCCACTTT. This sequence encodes CASSLGSGGNSPLHF.